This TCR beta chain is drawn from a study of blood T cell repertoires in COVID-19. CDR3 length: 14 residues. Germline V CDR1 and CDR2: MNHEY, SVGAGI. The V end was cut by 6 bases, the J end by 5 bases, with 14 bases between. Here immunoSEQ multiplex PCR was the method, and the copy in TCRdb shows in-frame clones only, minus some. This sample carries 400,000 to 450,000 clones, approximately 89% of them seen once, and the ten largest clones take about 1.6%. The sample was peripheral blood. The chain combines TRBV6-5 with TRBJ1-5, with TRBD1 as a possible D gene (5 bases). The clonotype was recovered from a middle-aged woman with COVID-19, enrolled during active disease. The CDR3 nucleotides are TGTGCCAGCAGGAAAGACAGCACCTATCAGCCCCAGCATTTT. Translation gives CASRKDSTYQPQHF.